This TCR beta chain is from a study of cytomegalovirus exposure and HLA in healthy donors. This table comes from immunoSEQ multiplex PCR, and its TCRdb copy is limited to in-frame clones, with some not included. The sample holds about 130,000 clones, over 90% seen once. The source is a woman in her late teens or twenties in good health and CMV-seronegative. Specimen: PBMCs.

CDR3 in amino acids: CASSEVGAAPRHEQFF. CDR3 DNA: TGTGCCAGCAGTGAAGTGGGAGCGGCCCCCAGGCATGAGCAGTTCTTC. The chain recombines TRBV25-1 with TRBJ2-1; TRBD2 is a possible D gene (5 bases). Trimming took 2 bases from V and 8 from J, leaving 19 bases between them. Germline V gene sequence: CDR1 MGHDK, CDR2 SYGVNS. The CDR3 has 16 residues.